Listed below are T cell receptor beta chains from one sample, sequenced in a study of metastatic and nonmetastatic thyroid tumors. MiXCR reprocessed the PCR reads for TCRdb. The sample comprises fewer than 45,000 clones, roughly 12% of which are singletons, and more than 8% rests with the top ten. Sequencing was performed on blood. The source is a female donor with papillary thyroid cancer or a benign thyroid nodule (not recorded which). Some clones in this sample may be carry-over from other donors' samples. CDR3s include the opening cysteine and the closing phenylalanine or tryptophan. Clone size is given for some rows only: seen once, a few or many times, or a class if the clone is expanded.

many,TRBV6-5,CASSYSADRNTIYF
many,TRBV20-1,CSAQHGGRLNEKLFF
NA,TRBV10-1,CASSASTGYGGYTF
many,TRBV27,CASSLNGLWNSPLHF
NA,TRBV5-1,CASSSLAGGGTDTQYF
many,TRBV5-1,CASKVGGTYEQYF
NA,TRBV27,CAGSLGDSTDTQYF
many,TRBV12-3/TRBV12-4,CASSALGLEQFF
many,TRBV27,CASSLAAGAYEQYF
many,TRBV7-2,CASSFPKLDSTDTQYF